A single sample gave rise to the 13 T cell receptor beta chains below, sequenced in a study of response to subunit inactivated influenza vaccine. TCRdb ran MiXCR on the RT-PCR reads and lists one entry per CDR3 protein. The data show fewer than 600,000 distinct CDR3 sequences, approximately 7.3% seen once. The starting material was PBMCs from blood, obtained about 24 months after vaccination. All receptors come from a man aged 50-75 years who received an inactivated influenza vaccine.

This clonotype was seen at least ten times. The rearrangement joins TRBV11-2 to TRBJ2-3; perhaps D is TRBD1 or TRBD2 (5 bases each). The germline V gene encodes CDR1 SGHAT and CDR2 FQNNGV. The CDR3 has 14 residues. V dropped 6 bases and J dropped 3 bases, with 13 bases sitting between them. The CDR3 sequence: CASSFWGITDTQYF. For the CDR3, the DNA is TGTGCCAGCAGTTTCTGGGGGATTACAGATACGCAGTATTTT. Looking up the rest from reference TRBV11-2 and TRBJ2-3 gives the full variable domain: EAGVAQSPRYKIIEKRQSVAFWCNPISGHATLYWYQQILGQGPKLLIQFQNNGVVDDSQLPKDRFSAERLKGVDSTLKIQPAKLEDSAVYLCASSFWGITDTQYFGPGTRLTVL.

V and J are TRBV29-1 and TRBJ2-5; 7 bases line up with TRBD1. Germline V gene sequence: CDR1 SQVTM, CDR2 ANQGSEA. V shed 4 bases and J 1 base; nucleotides not matched to a gene: 3. This CDR3 has 13 residues. The CDR3 DNA is TGCAGCGTTGCGGGACAGCTCCAAGAGACCCAGTACTTC. Its protein product is CSVAGQLQETQYF.

This clonotype was detected ten times or more. The chain combines TRBV9 with TRBJ2-1; TRBD2 aligns across 11 bases. This CDR3 is 15 amino acids long. CDR1 and CDR2 (germline): SGDLS, YYNGEE. The trim removed 4 bases at V and 5 bases at J, leaving 5 bases unmatched. CDR3 residues: CASSISGLADNEQFF. In nucleotides, the CDR3 is TGTGCCAGCAGCATTTCGGGACTAGCGGACAATGAGCAGTTCTTC.

The V call is TRBV20-1, the J call TRBJ2-7; 13 nucleotides align to TRBD2. V dropped 3 bases and J dropped 6; count of bases not matched to a gene: 5. The CDR3 is 14 residues long. In germline, CDR1 is DFQATT, CDR2 SNEGSKA (reference sequence). In DNA form, the CDR3 reads TGCAGTGCTAGGAGGACTAGCGGGAGCCGCGAGCAGTACTTC. This encodes CSARRTSGSREQYF.

There are a few counts of this clonotype. This sequence joins TRBV2 and TRBJ2-7; D is unclear. The CDR3 totals 12 residues. Germline V lookup: CDR1 SNHLY, CDR2 FYNNEI. Between the trimmed V and J ends, which lost 4 bases and 6 bases, there was a span of 10 bases. DNA of the CDR3: TGTGCCAGCAGTGTTCTGGGGTCCGAGCAGTACTTC. Translation gives CASSVLGSEQYF. The full variable domain, in which reference TRBV2 and TRBJ2-7 provide the parts outside the CDR3, is EPEVTQTPSHQVTQMGQEVILRCVPISNHLYFYWYRQILGQKVEFLVSFYNNEISEKSEIFDDQFSVERPDGSNFTLKIRSTKLEDSAMYFCASSVLGSEQYFGPGTRLTVT.

The chain recombines TRBV12-3 or TRBV12-4 with TRBJ2-3; tentative D call: TRBD2 (5 bases). With 4 bases removed from V and 2 bases from J, the gap between germline ends came to 16 bases. The CDR3 extends over 16 amino acids. This chain's CDR3 is CASSYARGINTDTQYF. The CDR3 DNA sequence: TGTGCCAGCAGTTACGCCCGAGGGATAAACACAGATACGCAGTATTTT.

This clonotype was counted at least ten times. The chain couples TRBV4-1 to TRBJ2-5, with 10 bases fitting TRBD1. CDR1 is MGHRA, CDR2 YSYEKL, per germline. This CDR3 spans 16 amino acids. The V gene end was trimmed by 1 base and the J gene end by 3 bases; junction bases not matched to a gene: 5. CDR3 protein: CASSQVRGTGEETQYF. The CDR3 DNA sequence: TGCGCCAGCAGCCAAGTTCGTGGGACAGGGGAAGAGACCCAGTACTTC.

This clonotype showed up many times. The genes are TRBV10-1 and TRBJ2-7; TRBD1 is a possible D gene (6 bases). The V end was cut by 4 bases, the J end by 0 bases, with 10 bases between. Per the germline V gene, CDR1 is WNHNN and CDR2 is SYGVQD (reference sequence). CDR3 length: 14 residues. CDR3 sequence: CASSAGDLSYEQYF. In DNA form, the CDR3 reads TGCGCCAGCAGTGCAGGGGATCTCTCCTACGAGCAGTACTTC.

This clonotype showed up many times. The rearrangement joins TRBV20-1 to TRBJ2-4, with D possibly being TRBD2 (5 bases). This CDR3 spans 17 amino acids. Germline-derived CDR1 and CDR2 are DFQATT and SNEGSKA (reference sequence). The V and J ends lost 0 bases and 2 bases respectively, with 17 bases between them. The CDR3, as DNA: TGCAGTGCTAGAGATTCCCGCCGATCCGGGACCAAAAACATTCAGTACTTC. As protein: CSARDSRRSGTKNIQYF.

The rearrangement joins TRBV5-1 to TRBJ2-1, with D tentatively TRBD1 (5 bases). In germline, CDR1 is SGHRS, CDR2 YFSETQ. Trimming left V 2 bases short and J 9 bases short, with 12 bases between. The CDR3 has 13 amino acids. CDR3 coding DNA: TGCGCCAGCAGCTTTAGGGGAATGGGTGAGCAGTTCTTC. The encoded protein is CASSFRGMGEQFF.

In its sample, this clonotype was seen a few times. This sequence joins TRBV10-3 and TRBJ1-1; D unresolved. Germline-derived CDR1 and CDR2 are ENHRY and SYGVKD. This CDR3 has 13 residues. With 7 bases removed from V and 0 bases from J, the gap between germline ends came to 9 bases. CDR3 nucleotides: TGTGCCATCACCGATAAGATGAACACTGAAGCTTTCTTT. Residues: CAITDKMNTEAFF.

This clonotype appeared a few times. CDR3 loop: CASSPFLYHTGTSGYEQFF. Written as DNA, the CDR3 is TGTGCCAGCTCACCATTCCTGTACCATACCGGGACTAGCGGATATGAGCAGTTCTTC. The chain links TRBV18 to TRBJ2-1; TRBD2 matches 11 bases. Germline V lookup: CDR1 KGHSH, CDR2 LQKENI. This CDR3 region has 19 residues. V shed 2 bases and J 8 bases; nucleotides not matched to a gene: 17.

This clonotype occurred many times. The J gene is TRBJ2-7, the V gene TRBV5-4; perhaps TRBD2 as D (6 bases). The V end lost 4 bases, the J end lost 2 bases, and 16 bases lay between the germline ends. CDR1 is SGHNT and CDR2 is YYREEE in the germline V gene (reference sequence). The CDR3 runs to 15 residues. CDR3 sequence: CASSPGSRGTYEQYF. The CDR3 DNA reads TGTGCCAGCAGCCCCGGGTCCCGGGGGACCTACGAGCAGTACTTC.